Below, 30 T cell receptor beta chains from the same sample are listed, as sequenced in a study of persistence of HIV-infected CD4 T cells. This was the immunoSEQ version 4 assay in survey mode. Profiled with immunoSEQ multiplex PCR; TCRdb holds only in-frame clones, not every one. Of approximately 26,000 clones listed, 78% are singletons. Cells were stimulated with CMV-infected fibroblast lysates at roughly 9.1 ug/mL. Sorted nonresponding memory CD4+ T cells were CD40L-negative, CD69-negative, CD45RO-high. These TCRs are of unknown antigen specificity. Here the sequenced sample was CD4+ T cells sorted from PBMCs after roughly 18-hour stimulation, taken from a patient who received antiretroviral therapy. The origin of the receptors is an adult woman with HIV who was CMV-seropositive.

As regards this clone: The same CDR3 can be traced to other DNA sequences in this sample. The rearrangement uses TRBV19 and TRBJ2-3; D is possibly TRBD1 or TRBD2 (5 bases each). The germline V and J ends were trimmed by 7 bases and 1 base, with 15 bases remaining between them. The CDR3 is made up of 15 amino acids. Per germline, CDR1 LNHDA and CDR2 SQIVND (reference sequence). The CDR3 coding sequence is TGTGCCAGTACGAGAGGGGCAGGCGGCACAGATACGCAGTATTTT. Its translation: CASTRGAGGTDTQYF.

V and J are TRBV30 and TRBJ1-4; D uncertain. The CDR3 has 11 amino acids. Trimming pared 4 bases from V and 6 bases from J, leaving 6 bases between. Looked up from germline, CDR1 is GTSNPN and CDR2 is SVGIG (reference sequence). CDR3: CAWTLDEKLFF. In nucleotides, the CDR3 is TGTGCCTGGACTTTGGATGAAAAACTGTTTTTT.

The chain carries TRBV7-8 and TRBJ1-1, with 8 bases fitting TRBD1. This CDR3 contains 13 residues. V lost 8 bases to trimming and J lost 11 bases; unmatched junction nucleotides: 13. Germline V gene data show CDR1 as SGHVS and CDR2 as FQNEAQ. In DNA, the CDR3 is TGTGCCAGCGGCCGGGACAGGAGCTTGGGTGCTTTCTTT. It translates to CASGRDRSLGAFF.

Turning to this clone: At one end, the junction sequence differs from germline, possibly due to a read error. V and J are TRBV20-1 and TRBJ2-7; D ambiguous. CDR3 length: 11 residues. The V gene's germline CDR1 is DFQATT and CDR2 SNEGSKA (reference sequence). CDR3 DNA sequence: TGCAGTGCTGGAGACTCCTACGAGCAGTACTTC. This gives the protein CSAGDSYEQYF.

The chain is built from TRBV7-8 and TRBJ1-3, with D maybe TRBD1 (5 bases). CDR1 and CDR2 from the germline V gene are SGHVS and FQNEAQ. V lost 1 base to trimming and J lost 0 bases, with 13 bases between them. The CDR3 has 17 residues. The chain's CDR3 is CASSLESSGGSGNTIYF. CDR3 nucleotides: TGTGCCAGCAGCTTAGAAAGTTCCGGGGGCTCTGGAAACACCATATATTTT.

The chain couples TRBV19 to TRBJ1-1; TRBD1 is a possible D gene (6 bases). Germline CDR1 LNHDA, CDR2 SQIVND (reference sequence). Trimming removed 5 bases from V and 2 bases from J, with 18 bases in between. The CDR3 loop spans 16 amino acids. CDR3 sequence (DNA): TGTGCCAGTAGTCCCTCGGGGAACAGGGTCAACACTGAAGCTTTCTTT. Residues: CASSPSGNRVNTEAFF.

The V and J genes are TRBV30 and TRBJ1-2; the D gene is possibly TRBD1 (5 bases). CDR1 and CDR2 from the germline V gene are GTSNPN and SVGIG (reference sequence). The CDR3 consists of 13 residues. Trimming left V 0 bases short and J 4 bases short, with 9 bases between. The CDR3 nucleotides are TGTGCCTGGAGTGTGGGGGGAGGCTATGGCTACACCTTC. This sequence encodes CAWSVGGGYGYTF.

This clone has just a few counts. The rearrangement uses TRBV4-1 and TRBJ2-7; D not certain. Germline CDR1 and CDR2: MGHRA and YSYEKL. Trimming shortened V by 5 bases and J by 0 bases, and 8 bases separated the two germline ends. The CDR3 is 13 amino acids. The CDR3 loop is CASSLEPSYEQYF. DNA for the CDR3: TGCGCCAGCAGCTTGGAACCCTCCTACGAGCAGTACTTC.

The CDR3 nucleotides are TGTGCCAGCAGCCGTTGGACAGGGGGGAGTGAGCAGTTCTTC. This gives the protein CASSRWTGGSEQFF. V usage is TRBV7-2 and J usage is TRBJ2-1; TRBD1 agrees at 10 bases. The CDR3 runs 14 residues. Per the germline V gene, CDR1 is SGHTA and CDR2 is FQGNSA. V was pared by 5 bases and J by 9 bases, with 7 bases of the junction left unmatched.

CDR3 in amino acids: CASSQDFRVSPLHF. The CDR3 DNA reads as TGTGCCAGCAGCCAAGATTTCCGGGTTTCACCCCTCCACTTT. V and J are TRBV3-1 (or the pseudogene TRBV3-2) and TRBJ1-6, with D hard to call. Germline V CDR1 and CDR2: LGHDT, YNNKEL (reference sequence). Trimming cost V 0 bases and J 9 bases, with 9 bases left between them. The CDR3 covers 14 residues.

About this clone itself: Other nucleotide sequences from this sample produce the same CDR3. The rearrangement links TRBV5-1 to TRBJ1-6, with 10 bases aligning to TRBD1. The CDR3 spans 14 residues. The ends lost 3 bases at V and 8 bases at J; junction bases unmatched: 2. CDR1 is SGHRS and CDR2 is YFSETQ in the germline V gene. This CDR3 is CASSSTGGDSPLHF. CDR3 nucleotide sequence: TGCGCCAGCAGCTCGACAGGGGGCGATTCACCCCTCCACTTT.

This clone was seen just once. The chain couples TRBV5-1 to TRBJ2-6; D not certain. Trimming removed 0 bases at V and 0 bases at J, with 4 bases between. CDR1 is SGHRS and CDR2 is YFSETQ in the germline V gene. The CDR3 loop spans 15 amino acids. CDR3 nucleotide sequence: TGCGCCAGCAGCTTGGAGCCCTCTGGGGCCAACGTCCTGACTTTC. Its protein is CASSLEPSGANVLTF.

The chain couples TRBV5-1 to TRBJ2-3, with 7 bases fitting TRBD2. The CDR3 is 14 amino acids. Germline CDR1 is SGHRS and CDR2 is YFSETQ. V dropped 0 bases and J dropped 3; count of bases not matched to a gene: 1. CDR3 bases: TGCGCCAGCAGCTTGGGCGGGGGAACAGATACGCAGTATTTT. This translates into CASSLGGGTDTQYF.

V usage is TRBV21-1 and J usage is TRBJ2-2; TRBD1, as called in the table, went unchecked against the DNA. TRBV21-1 is a recognized pseudogene. The CDR3 totals 16 residues. Here the CDR3 reads CASSKARTEYTGELFF. The DNA of the CDR3 is TGTGCCAGCAGCAAAGCGCGGACAGAATATACCGGGGAGCTGTTTTTT.

The rearrangement links TRBV5-1 to TRBJ2-5, with TRBD1 identical over 9 bases. Germline assignment: CDR1 SGHRS and CDR2 YFSETQ. With 4 bases clipped from V and 6 bases from J, the junction kept 7 bases outside the gene matches. The CDR3 runs to 14 residues. The CDR3 spells CASSPGQGIQTQYF. The CDR3 coding sequence is TGCGCCAGCAGCCCGGGACAGGGAATTCAGACCCAGTACTTC. Complete variable domain (other parts from reference TRBV5-1 and TRBJ2-5): KAGVTQTPRYLIKTRGQQVTLSCSPISGHRSVSWYQQTPGQGLQFLFEYFSETQRNKGNFPGRFSGRQFSNSRSEMNVSTLELGDSALYLCASSPGQGIQTQYFGPGTRLLVL.

This chain connects TRBV7-8 to TRBJ1-3; perhaps TRBD1 as D (5 bases). The V end lost 3 bases, the J end lost 4 bases, and 25 bases lay between the germline ends. The V gene's germline CDR1 is SGHVS and CDR2 FQNEAQ. The CDR3 spans 19 residues. CDR3 nucleotides: TGTGCCAGCAGCTTTTTCCCCTCCGGGCAGGGTCGAGCGGGAAACACCATATATTTT. This gives the protein CASSFFPSGQGRAGNTIYF.

This clone is deemed medium-sized. The chain has TRBV7-8 and TRBJ1-1, with no clear D. V lost 5 bases and J lost 3, with 10 bases in between. CDR1 and CDR2 (germline): SGHVS, FQNEAQ. This CDR3 has 13 residues. This CDR3 is CASSRDAYTEAFF. In DNA form, the CDR3 reads TGTGCCAGCAGCCGAGACGCCTACACTGAAGCTTTCTTT.

The chain combines TRBV18 with TRBJ1-1, with D unresolved. The ends were cut back, 5 bases at V and 1 base at J, with 14 bases in the middle. CDR1 and CDR2 (germline): KGHSH, LQKENI. The CDR3 runs 15 residues. CDR3 protein: CASSTSGPPNTEAFF. The CDR3 DNA follows: TGTGCCAGCTCAACTTCAGGACCGCCGAACACTGAAGCTTTCTTT.

This CDR3 is CSVVQGAQGGNQPQHF. For the CDR3, the DNA is TGCAGCGTTGTTCAGGGGGCGCAAGGAGGCAATCAGCCCCAGCATTTT. This rearrangement joins TRBV29-1 to TRBJ1-5; the match to TRBD1 covers 8 bases. CDR3 length: 16 amino acids. V trimming: 4 bases; J trimming: 2 bases; junction bases outside the gene matches: 10. Germline V lookup: CDR1 SQVTM, CDR2 ANQGSEA.

The chain joins TRBV7-8 to TRBJ2-7; TRBD1 might be the D (6 bases). CDR3 length: 12 residues. The V end lost 2 bases, the J end lost 6 bases, and 8 bases lay between the germline ends. Germline CDR1 SGHVS, CDR2 FQNEAQ. As DNA, the CDR3 is TGTGCCAGCAGCTTACACAGGGCCGAGCAGTACTTC. It is translated as CASSLHRAEQYF.

The chain recombines TRBV27 with TRBJ2-1; D might be TRBD1 (6 bases). The CDR3 length is 13 residues. Per germline, CDR1 MNHEY and CDR2 SMNVEV (reference sequence). Between the trimmed V and J ends, which lost 4 bases and 8 bases, there was a span of 12 bases. DNA for the CDR3: TGTGCCAGCAGTTCCAACAGGGTACATGAGCAGTTCTTC. Translated: CASSSNRVHEQFF.

The V gene is TRBV20-1, the J gene TRBJ1-1; tentatively, D is TRBD1 (6 bases). Per the germline V gene, CDR1 is DFQATT and CDR2 is SNEGSKA (reference sequence). The CDR3 loop spans 11 amino acids. V was cut by 3 bases and J by 10 bases, with 12 bases left in between. Here the CDR3 reads CSARGHKGAFF. DNA for the CDR3: TGCAGTGCTAGGGGACATAAAGGAGCTTTCTTT.

CDR3 region: CAGPSGTNVLTF. The CDR3 coding sequence is TGTGCCGGCCCCTCAGGGACCAACGTCCTGACTTTC. The chain uses TRBV30 and TRBJ2-6, with D tentatively TRBD1 (5 bases). Germline lookup yields CDR1 GTSNPN and CDR2 SVGIG (reference sequence). Trimming removed 8 bases at V and 8 bases at J, with 13 bases between. The CDR3 totals 12 residues.

The V gene is TRBV5-1, the J gene TRBJ2-3; 8 bases line up with TRBD1. The CDR3 totals 15 residues. Germline-derived CDR1 and CDR2 are SGHRS and YFSETQ. V trimming: 0 bases; J trimming: 3 bases; junction bases outside the gene matches: 3. The CDR3 region has the DNA TGCGCCAGCAGCTTGGGTGGGACAGGTACAGATACGCAGTATTTT. It codes for CASSLGGTGTDTQYF.

In its sample, this clone was seen once. The rearrangement links TRBV20-1 to TRBJ1-2; 7 bases agree with TRBD1. Trimming removed 3 bases from V and 3 bases from J; junction bases left unmatched: 7. Germline CDR1 DFQATT, CDR2 SNEGSKA (reference sequence). The CDR3 sequence is 14 residues long. CDR3 DNA sequence: TGCAGTGCTAGTAGACAGGGCGGGGACTATGGCTACACCTTC. Translation: CSASRQGGDYGYTF.

The V call is TRBV6-5, the J call TRBJ2-3; D is ambiguous. Germline CDR1 is MNHEY and CDR2 is SVGAGI. Trimming took 8 bases from V and 5 from J, leaving 14 bases between them. The length of the CDR3 is 13 residues. CDR3 nucleotide sequence: TGTGCCAGCCGGCCCAATGGGGTAGATACGCAGTATTTT. Encoded protein: CASRPNGVDTQYF.

This clone appeared a few times. The chain carries TRBV12-5 and TRBJ1-5; TRBD1 matches at 7 bases. Germline CDR1 is LGHNT and CDR2 is FRNRAP. Trimming at V came to 6 bases and at J to 6 bases, leaving 8 bases not matched to a gene. There are 14 residues in the CDR3. CDR3 region: CASGLDRVSQPQHF. The CDR3, as DNA: TGTGCTAGTGGCCTCGACAGGGTAAGTCAGCCCCAGCATTTT. The full variable domain, with the rest looked up from reference TRBV12-5 and TRBJ1-5, is DARVTQTPRHKVTEMGQEVTMRCQPILGHNTVFWYRQTMMQGLELLAYFRNRAPLDDSGMPKDRFSAEMPDATLATLKIQPSEPRDSAVYFCASGLDRVSQPQHFGDGTRLSIL.

The chain joins TRBV21-1 to TRBJ2-7; the tabulated D call, TRBD1, remains unverified against the DNA. TRBV21-1 is a pseudogene locus. The CDR3 totals 14 residues. DNA of the CDR3: TGTGCCAGCAGCACCTGGGACAGGGCCGCCGAGCAGTACGTC. Translation: CASSTWDRAAEQYV.

This rearrangement joins TRBV27 to TRBJ2-7; 9 nucleotides align to TRBD1. Losses at the gene ends were 8 bases for V and 5 bases for J; bases not matched to a gene: 7. The V gene's germline CDR1 is MNHEY and CDR2 SMNVEV (reference sequence). This CDR3 has 13 residues. Written as DNA, the CDR3 is TGTGCCAGCGGTGGGACAGGGAGGCACGAGCAGTACTTC. Protein: CASGGTGRHEQYF.

This clone has more than one count but fewer than ten. The chain is built from TRBV19 and TRBJ1-5, with D perhaps matching TRBD1 (5 bases). Germline V gene lookup returns CDR1 LNHDA and CDR2 SQIVND (reference sequence). The V end was cut by 6 bases, the J end by 7 bases, with 16 bases between. This CDR3 has 14 residues. This chain's CDR3 is CASRGTLGVQPQHF. CDR3 bases: TGTGCCAGTAGAGGGACTCTGGGAGTGCAGCCCCAGCATTTT.